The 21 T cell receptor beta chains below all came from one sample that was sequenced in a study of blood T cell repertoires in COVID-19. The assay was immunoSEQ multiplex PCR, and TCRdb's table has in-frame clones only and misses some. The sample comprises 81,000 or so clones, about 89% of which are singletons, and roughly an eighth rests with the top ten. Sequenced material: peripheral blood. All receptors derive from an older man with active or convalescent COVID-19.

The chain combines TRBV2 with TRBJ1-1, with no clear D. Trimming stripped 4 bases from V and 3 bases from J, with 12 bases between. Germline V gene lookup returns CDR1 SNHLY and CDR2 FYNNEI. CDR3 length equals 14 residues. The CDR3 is CASSGLRRDTEAFF. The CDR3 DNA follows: TGTGCCAGCAGTGGCCTTCGCCGGGACACTGAAGCTTTCTTT.

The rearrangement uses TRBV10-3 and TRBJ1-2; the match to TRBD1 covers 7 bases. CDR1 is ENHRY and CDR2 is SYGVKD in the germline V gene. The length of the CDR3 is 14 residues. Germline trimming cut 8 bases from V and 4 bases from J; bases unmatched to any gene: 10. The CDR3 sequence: CAIRGTATAYGYTF. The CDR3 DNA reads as TGTGCCATCCGCGGGACAGCGACCGCCTATGGCTACACCTTC.

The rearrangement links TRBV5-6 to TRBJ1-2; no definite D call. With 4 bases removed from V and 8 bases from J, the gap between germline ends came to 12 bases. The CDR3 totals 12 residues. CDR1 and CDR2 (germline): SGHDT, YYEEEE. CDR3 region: CASSRDFRGYTF. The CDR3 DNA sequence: TGTGCCAGCAGCCGTGACTTTAGGGGCTACACCTTC.

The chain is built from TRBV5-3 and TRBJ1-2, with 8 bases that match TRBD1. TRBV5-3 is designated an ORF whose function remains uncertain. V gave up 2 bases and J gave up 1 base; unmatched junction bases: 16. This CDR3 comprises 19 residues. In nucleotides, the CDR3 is TGTGCCAGAAGCTTCCCTATTGCCAGGGGGCGGGGCGGTAACTATGGCTACACCTTC. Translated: CARSFPIARGRGGNYGYTF.

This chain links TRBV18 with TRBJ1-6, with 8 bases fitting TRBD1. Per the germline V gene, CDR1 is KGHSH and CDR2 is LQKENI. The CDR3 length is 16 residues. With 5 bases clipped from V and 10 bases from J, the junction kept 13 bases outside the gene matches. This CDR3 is CASSTISGQGGSPLHF. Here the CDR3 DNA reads TGTGCCAGCTCAACCATTAGCGGACAGGGTGGATCACCCCTCCACTTT.

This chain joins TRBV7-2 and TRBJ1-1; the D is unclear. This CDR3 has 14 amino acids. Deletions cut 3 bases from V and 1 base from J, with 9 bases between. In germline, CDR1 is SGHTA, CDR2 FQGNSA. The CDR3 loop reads CASSLRLPNTEAFF. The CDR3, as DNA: TGTGCCAGCAGCTTGCGGCTCCCGAACACTGAAGCTTTCTTT. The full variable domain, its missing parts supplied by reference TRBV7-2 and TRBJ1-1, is GAGVSQSPSNKVTEKGKDVELRCDPISGHTALYWYRQSLGQGLEFLIYFQGNSAPDKSGLPSDRFSAERTGGSVSTLTIQRTQQEDSAVYLCASSLRLPNTEAFFGQGTRLTVV.

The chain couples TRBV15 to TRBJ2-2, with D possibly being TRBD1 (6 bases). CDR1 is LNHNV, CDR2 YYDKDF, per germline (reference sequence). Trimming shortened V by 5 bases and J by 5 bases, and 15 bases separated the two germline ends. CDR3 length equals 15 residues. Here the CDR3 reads CATSGSAGVTGELFF. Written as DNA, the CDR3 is TGTGCCACCAGCGGGTCGGCAGGGGTTACCGGGGAGCTGTTTTTT.

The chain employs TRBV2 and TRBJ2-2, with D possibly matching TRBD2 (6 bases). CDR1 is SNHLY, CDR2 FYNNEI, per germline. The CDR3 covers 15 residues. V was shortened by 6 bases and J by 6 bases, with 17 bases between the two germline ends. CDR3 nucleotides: TGTGCCAGCAGGGGGGGAGGTCGACTTTCCGGGGAGCTGTTTTTT. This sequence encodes CASRGGGRLSGELFF. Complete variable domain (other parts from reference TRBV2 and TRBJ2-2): EPEVTQTPSHQVTQMGQEVILRCVPISNHLYFYWYRQILGQKVEFLVSFYNNEISEKSEIFDDQFSVERPDGSNFTLKIRSTKLEDSAMYFCASRGGGRLSGELFFGEGSRLTVL.

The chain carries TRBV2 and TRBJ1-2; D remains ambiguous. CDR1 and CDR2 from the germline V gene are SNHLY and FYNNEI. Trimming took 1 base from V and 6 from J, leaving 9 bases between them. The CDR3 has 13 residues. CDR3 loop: CASSEDEGDGYTF. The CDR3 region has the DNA TGTGCCAGCAGTGAAGACGAGGGAGATGGCTACACCTTC.

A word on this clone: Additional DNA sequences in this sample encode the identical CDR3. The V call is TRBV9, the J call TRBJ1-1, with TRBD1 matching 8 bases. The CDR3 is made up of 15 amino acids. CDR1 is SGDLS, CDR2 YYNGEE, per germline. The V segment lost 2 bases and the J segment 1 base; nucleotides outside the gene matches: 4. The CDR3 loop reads CASSVGTGSNTEAFF. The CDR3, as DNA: TGTGCCAGCAGCGTCGGGACAGGCTCGAACACTGAAGCTTTCTTT.

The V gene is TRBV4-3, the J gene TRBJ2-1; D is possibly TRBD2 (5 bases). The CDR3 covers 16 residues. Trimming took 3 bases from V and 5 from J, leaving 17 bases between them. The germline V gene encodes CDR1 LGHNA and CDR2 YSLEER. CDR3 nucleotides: TGCGCCAGCAGCCATTCGGCTAGCCAGATTAACAATGAGCAGTTCTTC. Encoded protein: CASSHSASQINNEQFF.

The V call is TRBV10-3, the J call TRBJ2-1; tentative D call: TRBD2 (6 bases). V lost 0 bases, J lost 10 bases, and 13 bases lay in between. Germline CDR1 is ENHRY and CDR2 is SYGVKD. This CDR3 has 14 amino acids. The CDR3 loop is CAISESFREAEQFF. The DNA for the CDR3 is TGTGCCATCAGTGAGTCCTTCAGGGAGGCGGAGCAGTTCTTC.

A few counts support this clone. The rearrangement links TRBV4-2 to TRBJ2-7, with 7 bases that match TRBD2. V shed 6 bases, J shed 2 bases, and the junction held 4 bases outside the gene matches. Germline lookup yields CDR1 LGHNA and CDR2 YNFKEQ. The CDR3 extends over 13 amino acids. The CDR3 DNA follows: TGTGCCAGCAGGTCTAGCGGAACCTACGAGCAGTACTTC. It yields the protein CASRSSGTYEQYF.

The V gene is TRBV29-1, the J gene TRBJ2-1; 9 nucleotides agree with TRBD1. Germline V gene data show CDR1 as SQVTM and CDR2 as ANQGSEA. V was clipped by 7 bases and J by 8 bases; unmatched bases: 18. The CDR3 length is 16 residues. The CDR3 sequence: CSAEGAGQGRGDEQFF. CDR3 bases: TGCAGCGCCGAAGGGGCTGGACAGGGGCGCGGGGATGAGCAGTTCTTC.

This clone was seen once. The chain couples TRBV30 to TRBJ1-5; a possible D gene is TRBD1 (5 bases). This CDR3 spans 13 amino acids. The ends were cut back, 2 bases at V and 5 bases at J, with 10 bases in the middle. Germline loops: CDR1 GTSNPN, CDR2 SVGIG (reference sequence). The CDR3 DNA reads TGTGCCTGGAGTACAGGCCGGGATCAGCCCCAGCATTTT. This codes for CAWSTGRDQPQHF.

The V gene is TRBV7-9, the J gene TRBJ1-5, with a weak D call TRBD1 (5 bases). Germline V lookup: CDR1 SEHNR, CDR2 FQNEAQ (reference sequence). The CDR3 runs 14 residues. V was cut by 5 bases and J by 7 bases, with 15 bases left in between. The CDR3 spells CASSAGGNTQPQHF. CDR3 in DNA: TGTGCCAGCAGCGCGGGGGGGAATACGCAGCCCCAGCATTTT.

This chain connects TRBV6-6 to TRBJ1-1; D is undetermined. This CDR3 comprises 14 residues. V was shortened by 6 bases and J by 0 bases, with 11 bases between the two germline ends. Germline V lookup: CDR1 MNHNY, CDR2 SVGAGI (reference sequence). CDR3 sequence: CASSPLMMNTEAFF. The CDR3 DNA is TGTGCCAGCAGCCCACTCATGATGAACACTGAAGCTTTCTTT.

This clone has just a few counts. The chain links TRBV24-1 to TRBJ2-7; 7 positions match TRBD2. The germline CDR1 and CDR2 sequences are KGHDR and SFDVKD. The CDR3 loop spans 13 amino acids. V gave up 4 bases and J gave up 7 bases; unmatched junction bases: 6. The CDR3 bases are TGTGCCACCAGTGAACGGGACGGGAGGGAGCAGTACTTC. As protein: CATSERDGREQYF.

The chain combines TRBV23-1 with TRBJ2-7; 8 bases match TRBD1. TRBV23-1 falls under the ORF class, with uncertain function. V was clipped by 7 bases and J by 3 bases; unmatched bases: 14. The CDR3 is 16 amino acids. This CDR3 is CASIRDRQGLLYEQYF. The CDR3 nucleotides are TGCGCCAGCATTCGAGACCGACAGGGGCTACTCTACGAGCAGTACTTC.

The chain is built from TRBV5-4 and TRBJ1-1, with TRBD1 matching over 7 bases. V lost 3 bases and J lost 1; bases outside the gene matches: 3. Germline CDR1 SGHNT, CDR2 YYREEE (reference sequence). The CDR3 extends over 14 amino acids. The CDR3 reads CASSSGTANTEAFF. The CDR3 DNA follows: TGTGCCAGCAGCTCGGGGACAGCGAACACTGAAGCTTTCTTT.

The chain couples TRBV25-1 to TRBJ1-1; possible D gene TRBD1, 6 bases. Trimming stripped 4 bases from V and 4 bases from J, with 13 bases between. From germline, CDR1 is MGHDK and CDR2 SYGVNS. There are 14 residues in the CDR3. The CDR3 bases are TGTGCCAGCAGTGGCTACAGGGTGGGCACTGAAGCTTTCTTT. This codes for CASSGYRVGTEAFF.